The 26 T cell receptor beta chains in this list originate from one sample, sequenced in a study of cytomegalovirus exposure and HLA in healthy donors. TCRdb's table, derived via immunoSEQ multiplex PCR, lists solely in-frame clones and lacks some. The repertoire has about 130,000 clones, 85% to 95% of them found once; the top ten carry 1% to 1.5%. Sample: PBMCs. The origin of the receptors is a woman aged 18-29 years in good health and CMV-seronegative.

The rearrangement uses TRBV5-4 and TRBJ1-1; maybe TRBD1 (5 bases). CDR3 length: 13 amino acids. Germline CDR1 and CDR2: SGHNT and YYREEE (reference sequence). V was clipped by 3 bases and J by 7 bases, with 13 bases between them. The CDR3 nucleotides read TGTGCCAGCAGCTCCACGGGGGTGAATGAAGCTTTCTTT. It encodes CASSSTGVNEAFF.

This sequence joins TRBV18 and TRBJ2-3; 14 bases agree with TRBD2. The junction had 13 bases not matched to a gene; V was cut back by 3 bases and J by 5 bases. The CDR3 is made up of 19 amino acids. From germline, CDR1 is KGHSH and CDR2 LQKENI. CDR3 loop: CASSPLRSGTSGGQDTQYF. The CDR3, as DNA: TGTGCCAGCTCACCCTTAAGATCCGGGACTAGCGGGGGCCAAGATACGCAGTATTTT.

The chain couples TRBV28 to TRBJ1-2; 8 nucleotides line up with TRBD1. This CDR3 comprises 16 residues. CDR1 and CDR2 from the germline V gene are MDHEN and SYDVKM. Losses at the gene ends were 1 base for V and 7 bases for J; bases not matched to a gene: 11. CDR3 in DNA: TGTGCCAGCAGTTTATTTAGGGGAAGGCAGGGGGCTGGCTACACCTTC. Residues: CASSLFRGRQGAGYTF.

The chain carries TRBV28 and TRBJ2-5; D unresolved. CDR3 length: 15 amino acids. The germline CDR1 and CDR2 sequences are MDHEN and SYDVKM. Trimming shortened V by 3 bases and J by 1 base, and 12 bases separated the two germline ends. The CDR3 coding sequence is TGTGCCAGCAGTTTTATCACCCGGGTCCAAGAGACCCAGTACTTC. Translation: CASSFITRVQETQYF.

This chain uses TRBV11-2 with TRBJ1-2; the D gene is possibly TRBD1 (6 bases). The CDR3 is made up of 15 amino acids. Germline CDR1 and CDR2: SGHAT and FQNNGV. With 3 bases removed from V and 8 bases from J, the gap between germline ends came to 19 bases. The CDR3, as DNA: TGTGCCAGCAGCTTCGACAGGTCCGCATTCAAAGGCTACACCTTC. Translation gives CASSFDRSAFKGYTF. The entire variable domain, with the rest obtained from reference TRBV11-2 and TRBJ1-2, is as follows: EAGVAQSPRYKIIEKRQSVAFWCNPISGHATLYWYQQILGQGPKLLIQFQNNGVVDDSQLPKDRFSAERLKGVDSTLKIQPAKLEDSAVYLCASSFDRSAFKGYTFGSGTRLTVV.

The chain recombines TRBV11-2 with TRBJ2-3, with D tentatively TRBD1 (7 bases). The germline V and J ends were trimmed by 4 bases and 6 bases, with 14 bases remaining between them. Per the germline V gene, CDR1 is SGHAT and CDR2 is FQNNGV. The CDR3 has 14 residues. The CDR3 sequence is CASSYSTGRDTQYF. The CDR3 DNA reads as TGTGCCAGCAGCTATTCGACAGGGAGGGATACGCAGTATTTT.

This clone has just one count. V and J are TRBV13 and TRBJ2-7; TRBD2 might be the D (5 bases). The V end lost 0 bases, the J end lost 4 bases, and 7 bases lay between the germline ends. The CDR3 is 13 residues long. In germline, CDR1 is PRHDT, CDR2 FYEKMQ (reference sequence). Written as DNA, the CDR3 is TGTGCCAGCAGCTTAGGTGAGGGATACGAGCAGTACTTC. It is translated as CASSLGEGYEQYF.

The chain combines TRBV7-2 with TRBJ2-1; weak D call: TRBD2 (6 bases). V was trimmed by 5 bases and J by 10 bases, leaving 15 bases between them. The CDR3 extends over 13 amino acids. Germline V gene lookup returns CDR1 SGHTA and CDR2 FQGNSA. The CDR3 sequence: CASSRILAGEQFF. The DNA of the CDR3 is TGTGCCAGCAGCCGTATACTAGCTGGGGAGCAGTTCTTC.

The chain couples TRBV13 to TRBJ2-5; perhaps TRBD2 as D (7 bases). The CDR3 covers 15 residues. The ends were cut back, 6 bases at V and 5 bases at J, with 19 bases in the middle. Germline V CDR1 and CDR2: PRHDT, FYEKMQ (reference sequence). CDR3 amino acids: CASRRRRGAEETQYF. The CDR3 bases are TGTGCCAGCAGACGCCGTCGGGGGGCCGAGGAGACCCAGTACTTC. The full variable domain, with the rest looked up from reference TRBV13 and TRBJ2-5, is AAGVIQSPRHLIKEKRETATLKCYPIPRHDTVYWYQQGPGQDPQFLISFYEKMQSDKGSIPDRFSAQQFSDYHSELNMSSLELGDSALYFCASRRRRGAEETQYFGPGTRLLVL.

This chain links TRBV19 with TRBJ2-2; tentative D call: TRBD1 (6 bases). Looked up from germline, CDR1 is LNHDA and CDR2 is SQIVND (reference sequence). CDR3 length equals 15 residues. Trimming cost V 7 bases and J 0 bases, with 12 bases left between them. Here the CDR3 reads CASTGQISNTGELFF. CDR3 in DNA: TGTGCCAGTACTGGACAGATCTCGAACACCGGGGAGCTGTTTTTT.

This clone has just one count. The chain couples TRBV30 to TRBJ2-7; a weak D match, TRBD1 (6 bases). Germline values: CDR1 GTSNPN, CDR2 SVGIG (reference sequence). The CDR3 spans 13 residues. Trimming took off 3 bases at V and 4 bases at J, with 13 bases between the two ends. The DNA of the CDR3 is TGTGCCTGGAGCGAATACGGACAGTACGAGCAGTACTTC. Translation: CAWSEYGQYEQYF.

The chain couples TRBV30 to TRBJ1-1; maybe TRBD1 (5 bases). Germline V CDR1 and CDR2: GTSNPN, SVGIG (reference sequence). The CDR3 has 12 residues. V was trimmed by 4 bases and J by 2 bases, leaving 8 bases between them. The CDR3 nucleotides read TGTGCCTGGACAGGGATAAACACTGAAGCTTTCTTT. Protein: CAWTGINTEAFF.

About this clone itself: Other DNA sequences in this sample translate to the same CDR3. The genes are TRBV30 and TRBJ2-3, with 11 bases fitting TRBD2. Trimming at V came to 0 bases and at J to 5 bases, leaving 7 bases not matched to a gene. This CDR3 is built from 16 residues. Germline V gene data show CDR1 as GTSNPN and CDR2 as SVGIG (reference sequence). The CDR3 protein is CAWSVGLAGGGDTQYF. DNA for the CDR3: TGTGCCTGGAGTGTTGGCCTAGCGGGAGGTGGAGATACGCAGTATTTT.

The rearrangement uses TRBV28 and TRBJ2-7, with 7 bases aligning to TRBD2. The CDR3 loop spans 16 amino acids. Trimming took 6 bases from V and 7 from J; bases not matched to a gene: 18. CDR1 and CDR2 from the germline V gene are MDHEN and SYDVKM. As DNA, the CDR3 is TGTGCCAGCAGCCTTGGGGGGGGGATTAAAAGGTGGGAGCAGTACTTC. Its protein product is CASSLGGGIKRWEQYF.

DNA of the CDR3: TGTGCCAGCAGCTTATCCACAGGCTCCTACGAGCAGTACTTC. Encoded protein: CASSLSTGSYEQYF. The chain employs TRBV7-9 and TRBJ2-7; D might be TRBD1 (5 bases). Germline CDR1 reads SEHNR; CDR2 reads FQNEAQ (reference sequence). Trimming removed 2 bases at V and 0 bases at J, with 8 bases between. The CDR3 spans 14 residues.

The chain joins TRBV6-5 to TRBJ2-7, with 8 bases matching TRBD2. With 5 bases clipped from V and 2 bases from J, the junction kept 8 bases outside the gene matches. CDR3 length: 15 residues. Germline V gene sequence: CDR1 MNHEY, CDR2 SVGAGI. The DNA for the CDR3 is TGTGCCAGCAGTATGGTAGCGGGGCCCCCCTACGAGCAGTACTTC. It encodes CASSMVAGPPYEQYF.

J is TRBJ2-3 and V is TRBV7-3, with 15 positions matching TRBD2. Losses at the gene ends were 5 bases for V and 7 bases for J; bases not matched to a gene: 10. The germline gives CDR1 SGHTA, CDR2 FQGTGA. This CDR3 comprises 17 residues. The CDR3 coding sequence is TGTGCCAGCAGCCCCCAAGGGACTAGCGGGGGGAAAAATACGCAGTATTTT. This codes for CASSPQGTSGGKNTQYF.

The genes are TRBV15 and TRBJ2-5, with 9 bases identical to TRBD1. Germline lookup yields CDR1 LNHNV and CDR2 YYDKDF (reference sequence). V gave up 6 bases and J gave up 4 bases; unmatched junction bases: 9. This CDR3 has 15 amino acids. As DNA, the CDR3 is TGTGCCACCAGGCCACCGGGACAGGGTATAGAGACCCAGTACTTC. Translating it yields CATRPPGQGIETQYF.

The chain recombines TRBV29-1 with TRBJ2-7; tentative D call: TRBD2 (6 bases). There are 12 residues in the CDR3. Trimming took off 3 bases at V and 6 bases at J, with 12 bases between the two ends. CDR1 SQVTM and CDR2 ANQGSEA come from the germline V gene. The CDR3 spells CSVDGGELEQYF. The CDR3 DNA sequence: TGCAGCGTTGACGGGGGAGAGCTCGAGCAGTACTTC.

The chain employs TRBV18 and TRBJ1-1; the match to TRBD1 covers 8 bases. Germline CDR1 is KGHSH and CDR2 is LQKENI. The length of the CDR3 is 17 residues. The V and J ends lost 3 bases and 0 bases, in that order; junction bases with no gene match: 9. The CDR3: CASSPQPGQGMNTEAFF. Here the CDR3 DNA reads TGTGCCAGCTCACCCCAACCCGGACAGGGTATGAACACTGAAGCTTTCTTT. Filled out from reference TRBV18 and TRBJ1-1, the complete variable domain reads NAGVMQNPRHLVRRRGQEARLRCSPMKGHSHVYWYRQLPEEGLKFMVYLQKENIIDESGMPKERFSAEFPKEGPSILRIQQVVRGDSAAYFCASSPQPGQGMNTEAFFGQGTRLTVV.

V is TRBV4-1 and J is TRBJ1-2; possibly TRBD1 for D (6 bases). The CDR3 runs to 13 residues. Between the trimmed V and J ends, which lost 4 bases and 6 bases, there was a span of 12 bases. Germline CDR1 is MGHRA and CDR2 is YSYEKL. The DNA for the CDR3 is TGCGCCAGCAGCCCAACAGGGAGCCATGGCTACACCTTC. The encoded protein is CASSPTGSHGYTF.

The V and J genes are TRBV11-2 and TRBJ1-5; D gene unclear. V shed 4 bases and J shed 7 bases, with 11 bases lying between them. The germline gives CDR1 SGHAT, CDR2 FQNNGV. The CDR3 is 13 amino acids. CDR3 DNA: TGTGCCAGCAGCTCTACTGTAGAGCAGCCCCAGCATTTT. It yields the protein CASSSTVEQPQHF.

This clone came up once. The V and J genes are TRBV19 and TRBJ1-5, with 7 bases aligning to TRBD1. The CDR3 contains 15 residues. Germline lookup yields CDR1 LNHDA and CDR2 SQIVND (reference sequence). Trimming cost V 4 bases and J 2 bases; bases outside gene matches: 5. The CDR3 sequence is CASSSQGEGNQPQHF. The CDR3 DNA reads TGTGCCAGTAGTAGCCAGGGGGAGGGCAATCAGCCCCAGCATTTT. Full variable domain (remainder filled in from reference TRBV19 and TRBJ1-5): DGGITQSPKYLFRKEGQNVTLSCEQNLNHDAMYWYRQDPGQGLRLIYYSQIVNDFQKGDIAEGYSVSREKKESFPLTVTSAQKNPTAFYLCASSSQGEGNQPQHFGDGTRLSIL.

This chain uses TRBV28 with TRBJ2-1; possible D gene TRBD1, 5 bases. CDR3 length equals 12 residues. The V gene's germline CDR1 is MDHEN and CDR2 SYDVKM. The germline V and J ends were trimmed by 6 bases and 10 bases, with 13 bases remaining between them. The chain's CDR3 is CASSSTGREQFF. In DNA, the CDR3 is TGTGCCAGCAGCTCAACAGGCAGGGAGCAGTTCTTC.

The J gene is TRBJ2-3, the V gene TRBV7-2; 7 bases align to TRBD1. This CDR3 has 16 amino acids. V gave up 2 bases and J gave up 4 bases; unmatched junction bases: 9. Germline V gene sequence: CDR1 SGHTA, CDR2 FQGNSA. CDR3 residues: CASSLHPGGPSDTQYF. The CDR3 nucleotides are TGTGCCAGCAGCTTACATCCAGGGGGACCCTCAGATACGCAGTATTTT.

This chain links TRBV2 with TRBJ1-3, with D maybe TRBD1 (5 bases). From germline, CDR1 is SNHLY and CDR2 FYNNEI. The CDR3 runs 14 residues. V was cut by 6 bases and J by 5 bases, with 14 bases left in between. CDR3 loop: CASSLRADRNTIYF. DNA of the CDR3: TGTGCCAGCAGCCTCAGGGCGGACCGAAACACCATATATTTT.